What follows is one T cell receptor (beta chain) and its context. Original processing methods: Amplification from reference gene primers served as the basis for estimated nucleated cell counts. Profiled with immunoSEQ multiplex PCR; TCRdb holds only in-frame clones, not every one. The V and J calls and the clone size are those of that table, but D and trimming were determined from the DNA. The sample holds 100,000 to 150,000 clones; roughly 89% are singletons and the top ten take about 3.8%. This sample was taken from a study of blood T cell repertoires in COVID-19. Per the germline V gene, CDR1 is SGDLS and CDR2 is YYNGEE. Between the trimmed V and J ends, which lost 1 base and 0 bases, there was a span of 18 bases. The CDR3 spans 18 residues.

The chain carries TRBV9 and TRBJ2-3; D possibly corresponds to TRBD2 (7 bases). This TCR derives from a woman aged 60-70 years with COVID-19, enrolled during active disease. Sequences were obtained from peripheral blood. CDR3 nucleotide sequence: TGTGCCAGCAGCGTAAGTGCGGGGGCGGAGAGTAGCACAGATACGCAGTATTTT. Translation: CASSVSAGAESSTDTQYF.